This TCR beta chain was obtained from a study of shared clonotypes between healthy human individuals (dated by TCRdb to 2018 to 2020). Turning to the overall study: Three men and a couple of women, aged 18 to 49 years, made up the cohort. Different laboratories and diverse techniques were used to prepare libraries and sequence TCR repertoires, to increase sequencing depth and limit assay-specific biases. The study deeply sequenced blood TCR repertoires of about 5 healthy adults to estimate repertoire size and the extent of clonotype sharing between individuals. For each donor, CD4 naive and CD4 memory were each run on three plates, CD8 naive on two plates, and CD8 memory on one plate. Between about 0.85 and 9.5 billion PBMCs per donor were obtained by leukapheresis.

The donors were healthy, HIV-negative adults who had no recently reported acute infections or vaccinations. Every donor was a Caucasian adult living in Nashville, Tennessee, USA. Magnetic negative selection was used to enrich CD4+ T cells, after which naive cells were positively selected on CD45RA and the negative fraction became the memory subset. Blood was collected by leukapheresis, and PBMCs were isolated by Ficoll-Histopaque density gradient centrifugation and then cryopreserved in liquid nitrogen vapor phase. Analytical flow cytometry was used to check the purity and quantity of every magnetically sorted T cell population. Genomic DNA was isolated from every sorted fraction and measured by UV absorbance on a Nanodrop 2000c. TCR CDR3 regions were amplified from genomic DNA by multiplex PCR using the deep immunoSEQ assay. For each cell subset, the extracted genomic DNA was distributed evenly across all wells of several immunoSEQ 96-well plates, and each plate served as one replicate. Each replicate PCR for sorted subsets received approximately 200 ng genomic DNA, equal to about 30,000 T cell genomes. Purified libraries were quantified with a Qubit 3.0 fluorometer, sized on a Bioanalyzer 2100, and re-quantified with the KAPA Library Quantification kit. Every immunoSEQ 96-well plate was sequenced on a separate single-read 150-cycle Illumina NextSeq 550 flow cell. In the paper's pipeline: The immunoSEQ output contained only junctional sequences without quality scores, so filtering could not match that applied to full-length reads. To assign V/J genes and CDR3, sequences were annotated against IMGT germline references using PyIR, a Python wrapper for IgBLAST v1.9. Reads were filtered out if the reads had weak V/J assignments (E-value above 1e-6), no CDR3, stop codons, out-of-frame junctions, or ambiguous translated residues. V3J clonotypes were defined as sequences sharing an identical inferred V gene, J gene, and CDR3 amino acid sequence. Percentage overlap between repertoires was computed as shared unique clonotypes divided by the size of the smaller repertoire. Repertoire richness was assessed with RTK rarefaction, the Chao1 estimator, and Recon v2.1 estimates of unobserved clonotypes. Generation probabilities for all TCRbeta clonotypes obtained by the gDNA method from a few donors were computed using OLGA. Imported from immuneACCESS, the table was reduced by TCRdb to in-frame sequences with V and J called. These copies leave out some clones; in studies compared against another copy, an unresolved V gene accounts for under half, and the cause of the remainder is not known. V and J calls and clone size come straight from that table; D and trimming were deduced from the DNA. Recorded for this sample are some 2,500,000 clones; around 92% of them occurred a single time. 0.3% to 0.45% of the sample is held by the ten biggest clonotypes.

The germline V gene specifies SGHTA as CDR1 and FQGNSA as CDR2. V is pared back by 5 bases and J by 2 bases, with 16 bases lying between the germline termini. The CDR3 sequence holds 15 residues, the cysteine and phenylalanine included. The only DNA kept is the CDR3, 45 bases in frame from the first base. A word on this clone: The clone's antigen remains unknown. No base quality information exists; no much larger clone differs at one position.

On the study overall, not on this receptor specifically: Because the study included a small number of donors, the genetic and exposure-history diversity represented was limited. Pairwise subsampling led to the expectation that sequencing depth would affect the degree of clonotype sharing among donors. Incomplete sequencing was indicated by rarefaction of sorted-subset datasets, despite the large sequencing depth. Only blood was sampled, and tissue TCR repertoires likely differ from those in blood. Estimated clonotype richness was generally larger for naive than for memory subsets. About 5% of naive CD4, 3.5% of naive CD8, roughly 2.5% of memory CD4, and around 0.4% of memory CD8 clonotypes were shared across a handful of donors. Clonotypes shared by all four sorted-subset donors showed higher generation probabilities than non-shared clonotypes.

Sequenced: naive CD4+ T cells from PBMCs. This specimen's cell subset or site label, per the study, means: CD45RA+ positively selected. The TCR sequence derives from a man in his late teens or twenties in good health. Some clones in this sample may be carry-over from other donors' samples. Rearrangement joined TRBV7-2 to TRBJ2-7, with the D gene tentatively TRBD1 or TRBD2, based on 5 matching bases in each. Here is the DNA: TGTGCCAGCAGCCCCCAGGGCTTTAGCGCCTACGAGCAGTACTTC. This gives the protein CASSPQGFSAYEQYF. The reference TRBV7-2 and TRBJ2-7 proteins fill in what lies around the CDR3, so the full variable domain reads GAGVSQSPSNKVTEKGKDVELRCDPISGHTALYWYRQSLGQGLEFLIYFQGNSAPDKSGLPSDRFSAERTGGSVSTLTIQRTQQEDSAVYLCASSPQGFSAYEQYFGPGTRLTVT.